This is a list of T cell receptor beta chains from one sample in a study of T cells in Graves' hyperthyroidism and ophthalmopathy. TCRdb re-derived calls from the multiplex PCR reads in MiXCR, one entry per CDR3 protein. The sample has about 400,000 distinct CDR3 sequences; over 13% are singletons. Sequenced sample: blood. These receptors all stem from a man aged 50 to 59 with Graves' ophthalmopathy. CDR3s include the opening cysteine and the closing phenylalanine or tryptophan. D genes are given only for firm matches. Rows give clone size only sometimes, using once, few, many, or a class for an expanded clone.

abundance: few; j_gene: TRBJ2-1; v_gene: TRBV6-1; d_gene: NA; CDR3aa: CASSLNPGKEQFF; CDR3nt: TGTGCCAGCAGCCTTAACCCGGGAAAGGAGCAGTTCTTC
abundance: NA; j_gene: TRBJ2-7; v_gene: TRBV20-1; d_gene: NA; CDR3aa: CSARGANPYEQYF; CDR3nt: TGCAGTGCTAGAGGGGCCAACCCCTACGAGCAGTACTTC
abundance: NA; j_gene: TRBJ2-7; v_gene: TRBV12-3/TRBV12-4; d_gene: NA; CDR3aa: CASTAGGEGNEQYF; CDR3nt: TGTGCCAGCACTGCTGGGGGAGAGGGGAACGAGCAGTACTTC
abundance: NA; j_gene: TRBJ1-5; v_gene: TRBV19; d_gene: NA; CDR3aa: CASSTGPGDQPQHF; CDR3nt: TGTGCCAGTAGTACGGGACCTGGGGATCAGCCCCAGCATTTT
abundance: many; j_gene: TRBJ2-1; v_gene: TRBV19; d_gene: NA; CDR3aa: CASRSGSSNEQFF; CDR3nt: TGTGCCAGTAGGTCCGGTTCTTCCAATGAGCAGTTCTTC
abundance: NA; j_gene: TRBJ2-5; v_gene: TRBV2; d_gene: TRBD2; CDR3aa: CASSAIGTSVEEAQYF; CDR3nt: TGTGCCAGCAGTGCTATCGGAACTAGCGTGGAGGAGGCCCAGTACTTC
abundance: few; j_gene: TRBJ2-3; v_gene: TRBV13; d_gene: TRBD2; CDR3aa: CASSENRGLAGDLDTQYF; CDR3nt: TGTGCCAGCAGCGAAAACCGGGGACTAGCGGGAGATTTAGATACGCAGTATTTT
abundance: many; j_gene: TRBJ2-1; v_gene: TRBV18; d_gene: NA; CDR3aa: CASSQNRGLNEQFF; CDR3nt: TGTGCCAGCTCACAGAACAGGGGACTAAATGAGCAGTTCTTC
abundance: NA; j_gene: TRBJ2-7; v_gene: TRBV6-1; d_gene: NA; CDR3aa: CASRSYSYEQYF; CDR3nt: TGTGCCAGCAGATCCTACTCCTACGAGCAGTACTTC
abundance: NA; j_gene: TRBJ2-7; v_gene: TRBV3-1; d_gene: TRBD2; CDR3aa: CASSQRAGAGEQYF; CDR3nt: TGTGCCAGCAGCCAAAGAGCGGGGGCGGGTGAGCAGTACTTC
abundance: few; j_gene: TRBJ2-7; v_gene: TRBV10-3; d_gene: TRBD2; CDR3aa: CAISALLAGGAGEQYF; CDR3nt: TGTGCCATCAGTGCTTTACTAGCGGGAGGAGCAGGGGAGCAGTACTTC
abundance: many; j_gene: TRBJ2-7; v_gene: TRBV30; d_gene: NA; CDR3aa: CAWNPGANEQYF; CDR3nt: TGTGCCTGGAATCCGGGGGCGAATGAGCAGTACTTC
abundance: few; j_gene: TRBJ2-7; v_gene: TRBV28; d_gene: NA; CDR3aa: CASSLPRSGNYEQYF; CDR3nt: TGTGCCAGCAGTTTACCCCGCAGCGGAAACTACGAGCAGTACTTC
abundance: NA; j_gene: TRBJ2-7; v_gene: TRBV7-2; d_gene: TRBD1; CDR3aa: CASTQGTGVDQQYF; CDR3nt: TGTGCCAGCACCCAGGGGACAGGGGTCGATCAGCAGTACTTC
abundance: NA; j_gene: TRBJ2-1; v_gene: TRBV4-2; d_gene: NA; CDR3aa: CASSQGGGSDHNEQFF; CDR3nt: TGTGCCAGCAGCCAAGGGGGAGGATCGGATCACAATGAGCAGTTCTTC
abundance: NA; j_gene: TRBJ2-3; v_gene: TRBV29-1; d_gene: TRBD2; CDR3aa: CSVAGTSGSDTQYF; CDR3nt: TGCAGCGTTGCTGGGACTAGTGGGTCAGATACGCAGTATTTT
abundance: many; j_gene: TRBJ2-2; v_gene: TRBV15; d_gene: NA; CDR3aa: CATSRDRLSGRTGELFF; CDR3nt: TGTGCCACCAGCAGAGATCGGCTGTCCGGACGAACCGGGGAGCTGTTTTTT